This T cell receptor (beta chain) was retrieved from a study of T-cell reconstitution after alpha-beta-depleted transplantation in children. The study's findings and limits: Newly made T cells mostly supplied T-cell counts and diversity one year after transplant. As was reported, about two months after transplant, alpha-beta T cells came from several hundred expanded graft clones.

Germline lookup yields CDR1 MGHRA and CDR2 YSYEKL. The CDR3 is 14 amino acids. V dropped 1 base and J dropped 2; count of bases not matched to a gene: 2. Researchers prepared the TCRbeta library using unique molecular identifiers, the study reports. One entry per CDR3 protein, called by TCRdb with MiXCR from the PCR reads. The sample yields 780,000 or so distinct CDR3 sequences, 15% to 20% seen once. With respect to this clonotype: The antigen remains undetermined.

The sequence came from a male patient younger than 18 who had a stem cell transplant for acute lymphoblastic leukemia, so the T cells may come from the graft donor. The chain uses TRBV4-1 and TRBJ2-7, with TRBD2 matching 7 bases. Sequencing used PBMCs, mostly from graft donor cells, obtained 360 days after TCRalphabeta/CD19-depleted stem cell transplant. The CDR3 sequence is CASSQVGTTYEQYF. CDR3 sequence (DNA): TGCGCCAGCAGCCAAGTCGGGACTACCTACGAGCAGTACTTC.